This T cell receptor (beta chain) was documented in a study of cytomegalovirus exposure and HLA in healthy donors. Study observations and caveats: Association of a missense DCLRE1C variant with TCR beta V- and J-gene trimming was reported in a later analysis.

CDR3 length: 13 amino acids. V lost 2 bases, J lost 8 bases, and 12 bases lay in between. CDR1 is MNHEY and CDR2 is SVGAGI in the germline V gene. Unrecorded immune exposure was likely among donors, who were nominally healthy when sampled. The study ran its PCR with 60 Vbeta and 13 Jbeta primers. Sequenced by immunoSEQ multiplex PCR; TCRdb stores in-frame clones only, minus some. This sample carries some 250,000 clones, roughly 82% of them seen once, and the ten largest clones take approximately 5.3%. Note on this clone: The antigen remains undetermined.

The receptor was derived from a woman aged 40 to 55 in good health and CMV-seropositive. The specimen was PBMCs. This chain uses TRBV6-5 with TRBJ1-2, with a tentative D call TRBD1 (6 bases). CDR3 DNA: TGTGCCAGCAGTTACCTGGGGGGGGCGGGCTACACCTTC. It codes for CASSYLGGAGYTF.